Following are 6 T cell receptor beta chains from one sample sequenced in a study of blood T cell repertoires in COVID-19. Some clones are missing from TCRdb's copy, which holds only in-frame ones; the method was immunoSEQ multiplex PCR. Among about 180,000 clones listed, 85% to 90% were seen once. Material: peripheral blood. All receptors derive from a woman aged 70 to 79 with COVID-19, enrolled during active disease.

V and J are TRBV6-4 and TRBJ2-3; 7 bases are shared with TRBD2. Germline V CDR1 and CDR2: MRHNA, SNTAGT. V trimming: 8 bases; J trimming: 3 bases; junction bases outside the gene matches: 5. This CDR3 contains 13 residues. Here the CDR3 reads CASGREFTDTQYF. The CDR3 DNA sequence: TGTGCCAGCGGGCGGGAGTTTACAGATACGCAGTATTTT.

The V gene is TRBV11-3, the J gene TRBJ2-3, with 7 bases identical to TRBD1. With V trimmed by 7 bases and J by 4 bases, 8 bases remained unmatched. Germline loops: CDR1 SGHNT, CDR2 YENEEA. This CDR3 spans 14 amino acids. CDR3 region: CASTINRGPDTQYF. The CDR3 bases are TGTGCCAGCACCATTAACAGGGGACCAGATACGCAGTATTTT.

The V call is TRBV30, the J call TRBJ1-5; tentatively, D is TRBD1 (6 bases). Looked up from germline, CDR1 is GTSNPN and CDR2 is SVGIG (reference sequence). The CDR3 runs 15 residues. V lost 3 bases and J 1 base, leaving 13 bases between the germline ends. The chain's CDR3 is CAWRRGGGSNQPQHF. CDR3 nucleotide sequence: TGTGCCTGGAGGAGGGGGGGAGGAAGCAATCAGCCCCAGCATTTT.

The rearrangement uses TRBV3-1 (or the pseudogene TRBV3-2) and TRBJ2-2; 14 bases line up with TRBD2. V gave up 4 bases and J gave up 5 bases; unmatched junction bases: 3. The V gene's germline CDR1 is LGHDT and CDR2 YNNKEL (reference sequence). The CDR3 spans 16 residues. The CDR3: CASSPGLAGGTGELFF. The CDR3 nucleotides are TGTGCCAGCAGCCCCGGACTAGCGGGAGGAACCGGGGAGCTGTTTTTT.

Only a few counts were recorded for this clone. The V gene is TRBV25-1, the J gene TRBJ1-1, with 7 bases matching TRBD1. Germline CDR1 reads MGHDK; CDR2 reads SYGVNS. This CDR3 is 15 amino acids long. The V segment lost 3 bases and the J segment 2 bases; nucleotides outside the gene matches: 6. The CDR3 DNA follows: TGTGCCAGCAGTGAGTCCAGGGGGATCAACACTGAAGCTTTCTTT. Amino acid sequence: CASSESRGINTEAFF.

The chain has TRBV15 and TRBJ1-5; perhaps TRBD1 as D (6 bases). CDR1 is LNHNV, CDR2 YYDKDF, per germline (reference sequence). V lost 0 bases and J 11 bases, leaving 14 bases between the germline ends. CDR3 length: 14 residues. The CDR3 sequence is CATSREDSVGAQHF. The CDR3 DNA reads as TGTGCCACCAGCAGAGAGGACAGTGTGGGGGCCCAGCATTTT.